This T cell receptor beta chain was sequenced for a study of cytomegalovirus exposure and HLA in healthy donors. Germline V gene sequence: CDR1 MNHEY, CDR2 SMNVEV (reference sequence). Trimming took 5 bases from V and 7 from J, leaving 17 bases between them. The CDR3 sequence is 15 residues long. This table comes from immunoSEQ multiplex PCR, and its TCRdb copy is limited to in-frame clones, with some not included. The sample has roughly 200,000 clones; roughly 86% are singletons. The chain employs TRBV27 and TRBJ1-4, with D possibly being TRBD1 (5 bases). This receptor was identified in a man aged 30 to 45 in good health and CMV-seropositive. The specimen sequenced was PBMCs. CDR3 residues: CASSVMGRGGEKLFF. DNA of the CDR3: TGTGCCAGCAGTGTTATGGGGCGCGGAGGTGAAAAACTGTTTTTT.